Shown below are 13 T cell receptor beta chains from a single sample sequenced in a study of graft-versus-host responses after intestinal transplantation. No antigens are known for them. Method: immunoSEQ multiplex PCR; TCRdb's copy keeps in-frame clones and lacks some. The sample has about 66,000 clones, roughly 87% seen once; the top ten hold approximately 1.3%. The input for sequencing was unstimulated CD8+ T cells sorted from spleen or lymph node cells, taken before intestinal transplant. The receptors were sampled from a human donor who received an intestinal transplant.

V gene TRBV15 combines with J gene TRBJ1-1; D possibly corresponds to TRBD1 (5 bases). The germline CDR1 and CDR2 sequences are LNHNV and YYDKDF (reference sequence). The CDR3 spans 14 residues. The V end lost 5 bases, the J end lost 5 bases, and 15 bases lay between the germline ends. The CDR3 is CATSGSGGWTEAFF. In DNA form, the CDR3 reads TGTGCCACCAGCGGATCGGGGGGTTGGACTGAAGCTTTCTTT.

This sequence joins TRBV20-1 and TRBJ2-5; 7 nucleotides line up with TRBD2. Germline lookup yields CDR1 DFQATT and CDR2 SNEGSKA (reference sequence). The V and J ends lost 1 base and 7 bases, in that order; junction bases with no gene match: 0. The CDR3 has 11 amino acids. For the CDR3, the DNA is TGCAGTGCTAGAGGGGGGGGGACCCAGTACTTC. Protein sequence: CSARGGGTQYF.

The V call is TRBV7-6, the J call TRBJ2-5; D not resolved. The ends were cut back, 5 bases at V and 3 bases at J, with 13 bases in the middle. This CDR3 region has 14 residues. The germline V gene encodes CDR1 SGHVS and CDR2 FNYEAQ. The chain's CDR3 is CASSAYPAEETQYF. Written as DNA, the CDR3 is TGTGCCAGCAGCGCCTACCCGGCGGAAGAGACCCAGTACTTC.

The chain carries TRBV6-5 and TRBJ2-7; 7 positions agree with TRBD1. The CDR3 spans 13 residues. With 6 bases clipped from V and 2 bases from J, the junction kept 4 bases outside the gene matches. Germline V gene sequence: CDR1 MNHEY, CDR2 SVGAGI. CDR3 DNA: TGTGCCAGCAGGAGGGACAGAACCTACGAGCAGTACTTC. Amino acids: CASRRDRTYEQYF.

The chain is built from TRBV29-1 and TRBJ1-1; 8 nucleotides align to TRBD1. Germline trimming cut 8 bases from V and 6 bases from J; bases unmatched to any gene: 5. CDR1 is SQVTM, CDR2 ANQGSEA, per germline. This CDR3 is built from 11 residues. CDR3 sequence: CSFGQGAEAFF. The DNA for the CDR3 is TGCAGCTTCGGACAGGGCGCTGAAGCTTTCTTT. Using reference TRBV29-1 and TRBJ1-1 for the parts outside the CDR3, the full variable domain is SAVISQKPSRDICQRGTSLTIQCQVDSQVTMMFWYRQQPGQSLTLIATANQGSEATYESGFVIDKFPISRPNLTFSTLTVSNMSPEDSSIYLCSFGQGAEAFFGQGTRLTVV.

CDR3 residues: CASRVHGGGYEQYF. The CDR3 DNA is TGTGCCAGCAGAGTACATGGGGGCGGGTACGAGCAGTACTTC. V usage is TRBV6-5 and J usage is TRBJ2-7; a possible D gene is TRBD1 (6 bases). Germline CDR1 and CDR2: MNHEY and SVGAGI. V was cut by 6 bases and J by 4 bases, with 16 bases left in between. CDR3 length equals 14 residues.

The chain has TRBV4-1 and TRBJ2-1; D is unresolved. The germline V gene has CDR1 MGHRA and CDR2 YSYEKL. Trimming removed 0 bases at V and 6 bases at J, with 12 bases between. The CDR3 contains 15 residues. The CDR3 bases are TGCGCCAGCAGCCAAGATTGGCAAACCCTCAATGAGCAGTTCTTC. This translates into CASSQDWQTLNEQFF.

The table lists this clone with a count of one. V gene TRBV7-3 combines with J gene TRBJ1-1; a possible D gene is TRBD1 (6 bases). The CDR3 runs to 14 residues. The V end lost 3 bases, the J end lost 3 bases, and 11 bases lay between the germline ends. The germline V gene encodes CDR1 SGHTA and CDR2 FQGTGA. The DNA of the CDR3 is TGTGCCAGCAGCTTCAGGGGTGGGGACACTGAAGCTTTCTTT. Translation gives CASSFRGGDTEAFF.

V and J are TRBV21-1 and TRBJ2-3; the table's TRBD2 call for D was not verified on the DNA. TRBV21-1 is reported as a pseudogene. The CDR3 spans 17 residues. The DNA for the CDR3 is TGTGCCAGCAGCAAGCGGACTAGCGGGAGCCGCACAGATACGCAGTATTTT. It codes for CASSKRTSGSRTDTQYF.

The V and J genes are TRBV2 and TRBJ2-1, with D possibly TRBD2 on 7 matching bases. The CDR3 has 15 residues. Germline V lookup: CDR1 SNHLY, CDR2 FYNNEI. V was clipped by 6 bases and J by 7 bases, with 19 bases between them. DNA of the CDR3: TGTGCCAGCAGCCGAACACAGGGAGCGGGGAATGAGCAGTTCTTC. This gives the protein CASSRTQGAGNEQFF.

This chain connects TRBV13 to TRBJ2-3, with 11 bases matching TRBD2. Germline V lookup: CDR1 PRHDT, CDR2 FYEKMQ (reference sequence). Losses at the gene ends were 1 base for V and 10 bases for J; bases not matched to a gene: 16. The CDR3 is 18 residues long. The CDR3 sequence: CASSLAGSGGADAYPQYF. In nucleotides, the CDR3 is TGTGCCAGCAGCTTAGCGGGTAGCGGGGGGGCGGATGCTTATCCGCAGTATTTT.

V usage is TRBV2 and J usage is TRBJ1-2; perhaps TRBD1 as D (6 bases). V lost 1 base and J lost 2, with 11 bases in between. Germline CDR1 reads SNHLY; CDR2 reads FYNNEI. This CDR3 has 15 amino acids. CDR3 amino acids: CASSEGGQRNYGYTF. Here the CDR3 DNA reads TGTGCCAGCAGTGAAGGTGGACAGCGGAACTATGGCTACACCTTC.

This chain joins TRBV10-1 and TRBJ2-3, with D possibly TRBD2 on 7 matching bases. Deletions cut 4 bases from V and 4 bases from J, with 12 bases between. CDR3 length equals 14 residues. Looked up from germline, CDR1 is WNHNN and CDR2 is SYGVQD (reference sequence). The DNA of the CDR3 is TGCGCCAGCAGTGCCGGCGGGGGCCCAGATACGCAGTATTTT. It translates to CASSAGGGPDTQYF.